The rows below give T cell receptor beta chains drawn from one sample of a study of blood T cell repertoires in COVID-19. Assay used: immunoSEQ multiplex PCR; TCRdb lists only in-frame clones, some missing. The sample has roughly 300,000 clones; approximately 81% are singletons. The specimen sequenced was peripheral blood. These receptors all stem from an older woman with active or convalescent COVID-19. Each CDR3 is given with its conserved first and last residue. A D gene is named only where the DNA matches it firmly. Size is stated for part of the rows, as once, few or many counts, or as a class when the clone is expanded.

j_gene | v_gene | abundance | d_gene | CDR3nt | CDR3aa
TRBJ2-7 | TRBV12-3/TRBV12-4 | . | . | TGTGCCAGCAGTTTATATGGGCTCGAGCAGTACTTC | CASSLYGLEQYF
TRBJ2-2 | TRBV19 | . | . | TGTGCCAGTAGTCCCCAGGCGAACACCGGGGAGCTGTTTTTT | CASSPQANTGELFF
TRBJ2-1 | TRBV7-8 | . | TRBD2 | TGTGCCAGCAGGACACGACTAGCGGGGTTGGTCGATGAGCAGTTCTTC | CASRTRLAGLVDEQFF
TRBJ2-1 | TRBV20-1 | . | . | TGCAGTGCTAGTAGGGGAACGGGTGGCCCGAACAATGAGCAGTTCTTC | CSASRGTGGPNNEQFF
TRBJ2-3 | TRBV11-2 | . | . | TGTGCCAGCAGGGGTGGTGGGGCCTCCGGCATACCCCGCACAGATACGCAGTATTTT | CASRGGGASGIPRTDTQYF
TRBJ1-3 | TRBV15 | . | TRBD1 | TGTGCCACCAGCCCCCGGAGGGACAGGGGGGACACCATATATTTT | CATSPRRDRGDTIYF
TRBJ1-2 | TRBV6-2/TRBV6-3 | . | TRBD1 | TGTGCCAGCAGTTACAGGGGGCAGGGGAGCTATGGCTACACCTTC | CASSYRGQGSYGYTF
TRBJ2-1 | TRBV2 | . | . | TGTGCCAGCCTAGAGAGCCTCTCCTACAATGAGCAGTTCTTC | CASLESLSYNEQFF
TRBJ1-1 | TRBV11-2 | . | TRBD1 | TGTGCCAGCAGCTATAACAGGGGTGGCACTGAAGCTTTCTTT | CASSYNRGGTEAFF
TRBJ1-1 | TRBV19 | . | . | TGTGCCAGTAGTATTCAGGGGTCGAACACTGAAGCTTTCTTT | CASSIQGSNTEAFF
TRBJ1-1 | TRBV4-1 | . | TRBD1 | TGCGCCAGCAGCCGCGGGACAGGGGTTCACTTGAACACTGAAGCTTTCTTT | CASSRGTGVHLNTEAFF
TRBJ2-3 | TRBV7-9 | once | TRBD1 | TGTGCCAGCAGCCGATGGACAGGGGGATATACCACAGATACGCAGTATTTT | CASSRWTGGYTTDTQYF
TRBJ1-5 | TRBV3-1/TRBV3-2 | . | . | TGTGCCAGCAGCCAAACAGTTTATAGCAATCAGCCCCAGCATTTT | CASSQTVYSNQPQHF
TRBJ2-7 | TRBV3-1/TRBV3-2 | . | TRBD1 | TGTGCCAGCAGCCAAGTTAACTCAGGGGGCAACGAGCAGTACTTC | CASSQVNSGGNEQYF
TRBJ2-1 | TRBV19 | . | TRBD1 | TGTGCCAGTAGTTTCCGGGACAGCTCCTACAATGAGCAGTTCTTC | CASSFRDSSYNEQFF
TRBJ1-4 | TRBV5-1 | once | . | TGCGCCAGCAGCTTGGGCGGAGAAAAACTGTTTTTT | CASSLGGEKLFF
TRBJ1-2 | TRBV6-5 | . | . | TGTGCCAGCAGTCCGAGACAGCCGCCCTATGGCTACACCTTC | CASSPRQPPYGYTF
TRBJ2-1 | TRBV6-6 | . | . | TGTGCCAGCAGCCACTATCAGGGGTACAATGAGCAGTTCTTC | CASSHYQGYNEQFF
TRBJ2-2 | TRBV15 | once | TRBD2 | TGTGCCACCAGCAGTCTAGCGGGGGGCGGGGAGCTGTTTTTT | CATSSLAGGGELFF
TRBJ1-3 | TRBV7-2 | . | . | TGTGCCAGCAGCTCGCAGGGAGGTGCTGGAAACACCATATATTTT | CASSSQGGAGNTIYF
TRBJ2-7 | TRBV7-3 | few | TRBD1 | TGTGCCAGCAGCTTAAGCAGGGGGAGTTACGAGCAGTACTTC | CASSLSRGSYEQYF
TRBJ2-7 | TRBV2 | few | . | TGTGTTGCGGGGGAGCAGTACTTC | CVAGEQYF
TRBJ1-2 | TRBV20-1 | . | TRBD1 | TGCAGTGCTAGTTCTCCGTGGGACAGGGAGTTTCGCTACACCTTC | CSASSPWDREFRYTF
TRBJ2-1 | TRBV20-1 | . | . | TGCAGTGCTAGTGGGGGGGGCGGCTGGAGCTCCTACAATGAGCAGTTCTTC | CSASGGGGWSSYNEQFF
TRBJ2-2 | TRBV14 | . | TRBD1 | TGTGCCAGCAGCCCTTCACCACACAGGGGAAACACCGGGGAGCTGTTTTTT | CASSPSPHRGNTGELFF
TRBJ2-1 | TRBV10-2 | few | . | TGCGCCAGCAGTGCGGAGGCCATCCAGTTCTTC | CASSAEAIQFF
TRBJ2-1 | TRBV11-3 | . | TRBD1 | TGTGCCAGCAGCCCTCGCGCCGGGACAGGGACGTCTTCTTACAATGAGCAGTTCTTC | CASSPRAGTGTSSYNEQFF
TRBJ1-3 | TRBV6-5 | . | . | TGTGCCAGCAGGCGAGACAGAGCCCCCGGAAACACCATATATTTT | CASRRDRAPGNTIYF
TRBJ1-2 | TRBV29-1 | . | . | TGCAGCGTTGCACAGAAGCTTAACTATGGCTACACCTTC | CSVAQKLNYGYTF
TRBJ1-2 | TRBV27 | . | . | TGTGCCAGCAGCGTCCGCAGTACCAATGGCTACACCTTC | CASSVRSTNGYTF
TRBJ1-6 | TRBV7-9 | . | TRBD1 | TGTGCCAGCAGCTCATTAGCGGCAGGGGGACATTCGGATAATTCACCCCTCCACTTT | CASSSLAAGGHSDNSPLHF
TRBJ2-1 | TRBV18 | few | . | TGTGCCAGCTCACCAGCGACATCTAACAATGAGCAGTTCTTC | CASSPATSNNEQFF
TRBJ2-3 | TRBV10-1 | few | . | TGCGCCAGCAGCCAAGCAGGAGATACGCAGTATTTT | CASSQAGDTQYF
TRBJ2-5 | TRBV7-7 | . | . | TGTGCCAGCAGCTTTAGCTCTCAAGAGACCCAGTACTTC | CASSFSSQETQYF
TRBJ2-4 | TRBV28 | . | TRBD2 | TGTGCCAGCAGTCGGCGGGGGGCTGGGGCCAAAAACATTCAGTACTTC | CASSRRGAGAKNIQYF
TRBJ1-5 | TRBV19 | . | . | TGTGCCAGTAGTACAGGCGGGGGGGGCAATCAGCCCCAGCATTTT | CASSTGGGGNQPQHF
TRBJ1-6 | TRBV7-3 | . | . | TGTGCCAGCAGCTTAAAATGGGGGGACTCACCCCTCCACTTT | CASSLKWGDSPLHF
TRBJ2-2 | TRBV18 | . | TRBD1 | TGTGCCAGCTCACTATCGACAGGGAGGAACACCGGGGAGCTGTTTTTT | CASSLSTGRNTGELFF
TRBJ2-2 | TRBV5-1 | . | TRBD1 | TGCGCCAGCAGCGTACAGGGGGTAAGGGAGCTGTTTTTT | CASSVQGVRELFF